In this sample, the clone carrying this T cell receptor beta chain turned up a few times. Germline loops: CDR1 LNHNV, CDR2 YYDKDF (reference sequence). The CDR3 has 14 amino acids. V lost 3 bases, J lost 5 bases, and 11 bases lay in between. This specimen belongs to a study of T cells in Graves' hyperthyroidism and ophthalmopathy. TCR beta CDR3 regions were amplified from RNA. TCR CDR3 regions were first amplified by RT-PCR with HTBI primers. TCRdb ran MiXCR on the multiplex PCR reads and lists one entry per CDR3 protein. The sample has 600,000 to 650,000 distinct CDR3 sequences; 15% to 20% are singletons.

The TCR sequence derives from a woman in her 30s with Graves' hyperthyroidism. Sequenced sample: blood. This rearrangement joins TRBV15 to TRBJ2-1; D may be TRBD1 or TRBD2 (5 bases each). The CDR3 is CATSRDTSNNEQFF. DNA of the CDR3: TGTGCCACCAGCAGGGACACTAGTAACAATGAGCAGTTCTTC.